This is a list of T cell receptor beta chains from one sample in a study of cytomegalovirus exposure and HLA in healthy donors. Clones were sequenced by immunoSEQ multiplex PCR, and TCRdb holds only the in-frame ones, with some missing. Counted here are some 85,000 clones, approximately 96% occurring once; the ten biggest clones make up under 1.5%. Sequenced: PBMCs. The source is a woman aged 18-29 years in good health and CMV-seronegative. The CDR3 runs from the conserved cysteine through the conserved F or W. Fields, in order: V gene, J gene, D gene, clone size, CDR3 DNA, CDR3 protein. The D gene is left open where the match is weak. The size field is filled for only some rows; it gives once, few, many or a size class.

V gene: TRBV9
J gene: TRBJ2-1
D gene: TRBD2
clone size: once
CDR3 DNA: TGTGCCAGCAGCCCCAGGACTAGCGAGTACAATGAGCAGTTCTTC
CDR3 protein: CASSPRTSEYNEQFF

V gene: TRBV5-1
J gene: TRBJ2-1
D gene: .
clone size: .
CDR3 DNA: TGCGCCAGCAGCTTGGCCAAATCTCGCGGCTCCTACAATGAGCAGTTCTTC
CDR3 protein: CASSLAKSRGSYNEQFF

V gene: TRBV7-2
J gene: TRBJ2-7
D gene: TRBD2
clone size: .
CDR3 DNA: TGTGCCAGCACCCCCATAGCGGGGTCCTACGAGCAGTACTTC
CDR3 protein: CASTPIAGSYEQYF

V gene: TRBV19
J gene: TRBJ2-1
D gene: TRBD1
clone size: .
CDR3 DNA: TGTGCCAGTTCCCAGGGGGCGAATGAGCAGTTCTTC
CDR3 protein: CASSQGANEQFF

V gene: TRBV28
J gene: TRBJ2-1
D gene: TRBD2
clone size: .
CDR3 DNA: TGTGCCAGCAGCTTGCTAGCGGGAGGGCATGAGCAGTTCTTC
CDR3 protein: CASSLLAGGHEQFF

V gene: TRBV19
J gene: TRBJ1-4
D gene: .
clone size: .
CDR3 DNA: TGTGCCAGTAGTGGATCGGACAGAGAAAAACTGTTTTTT
CDR3 protein: CASSGSDREKLFF

V gene: TRBV7-8
J gene: TRBJ1-3
D gene: .
clone size: .
CDR3 DNA: TGTGCCAGCAGCTCCGAGGCGATTGGAAACACCATATATTTT
CDR3 protein: CASSSEAIGNTIYF

V gene: TRBV9
J gene: TRBJ2-1
D gene: TRBD2
clone size: .
CDR3 DNA: TGTGCCAGCACCCCAGGGGGGACTAGCGGGAGTTTGGAACAGTTCTTC
CDR3 protein: CASTPGGTSGSLEQFF

V gene: TRBV5-1
J gene: TRBJ2-7
D gene: .
clone size: .
CDR3 DNA: TGCGCCAGCAGCTTGGTTACGTCAGGGTTCGGCTACGAGCAGTACTTC
CDR3 protein: CASSLVTSGFGYEQYF

V gene: TRBV7-9
J gene: TRBJ2-3
D gene: TRBD2
clone size: .
CDR3 DNA: TGTGCCAGCAGCCCCGGACTAGCGGGAGGATATACGCAGTATTTT
CDR3 protein: CASSPGLAGGYTQYF

V gene: TRBV7-9
J gene: TRBJ2-1
D gene: .
clone size: .
CDR3 DNA: TGTGCCAGCAGCGTATCAAACACACCACGCTCCTACAATGAGCAGTTCTTC
CDR3 protein: CASSVSNTPRSYNEQFF

V gene: TRBV27
J gene: TRBJ1-6
D gene: TRBD1
clone size: .
CDR3 DNA: TGTGCCAGCAGTTTTGAGGGGACAGGATATTCACCCCTCCACTTT
CDR3 protein: CASSFEGTGYSPLHF

V gene: TRBV2
J gene: TRBJ2-2
D gene: TRBD2
clone size: once
CDR3 DNA: TGTGCCAGCACCCTAGCGGCCGGACCTACGAACACCGGGGAGCTGTTTTTT
CDR3 protein: CASTLAAGPTNTGELFF

V gene: TRBV7-6
J gene: TRBJ1-1
D gene: .
clone size: .
CDR3 DNA: TGTGCCAGCAGCTTAGGAGAGAACACTGAAGCTTTCTTT
CDR3 protein: CASSLGENTEAFF

V gene: TRBV19
J gene: TRBJ2-7
D gene: TRBD1
clone size: .
CDR3 DNA: TGTGCCAGTAGTACGGGGACAGGGTCGGAGCAGTACTTC
CDR3 protein: CASSTGTGSEQYF

V gene: TRBV21-1
J gene: TRBJ2-1
D gene: .
clone size: .
CDR3 DNA: TGTGCCAGCACCCCCTCGAAGGTGAGGACCTACAATGAGCAGTTCTTC
CDR3 protein: CASTPSKVRTYNEQFF

V gene: TRBV27
J gene: TRBJ2-3
D gene: .
clone size: once
CDR3 DNA: TGTGCCAGCAGTTTTGGGCCCCACACAGATACGCAGTATTTT
CDR3 protein: CASSFGPHTDTQYF

V gene: TRBV2
J gene: TRBJ2-5
D gene: TRBD2
clone size: .
CDR3 DNA: TGTGCCAGCAGAGAGCGGGAGGGGTACCAAGAGACCCAGTACTTC
CDR3 protein: CASREREGYQETQYF

V gene: TRBV11-2
J gene: TRBJ2-5
D gene: .
clone size: .
CDR3 DNA: TGTGCCAGCAGCTCTCAAGAGGAGACCCAGTACTTC
CDR3 protein: CASSSQEETQYF

V gene: TRBV9
J gene: TRBJ1-2
D gene: .
clone size: .
CDR3 DNA: TGTGCCAGCAGCGCCCGCGGCAACTATGGCTACACCTTC
CDR3 protein: CASSARGNYGYTF

V gene: TRBV5-1
J gene: TRBJ2-1
D gene: TRBD2
clone size: .
CDR3 DNA: TGCGCCAGCAGCTTGGCCGTAGCGGGAGGACCTGAGCAGTTCTTC
CDR3 protein: CASSLAVAGGPEQFF

V gene: TRBV6-4
J gene: TRBJ2-7
D gene: TRBD2
clone size: .
CDR3 DNA: TGTGCCGGATTCCTAGCGGCACCCTACGAGCAGTACTTC
CDR3 protein: CAGFLAAPYEQYF

V gene: TRBV19
J gene: TRBJ2-4
D gene: .
clone size: .
CDR3 DNA: TGTGCCAGTAGATCGAAGGGGGACATTCAGTACTTC
CDR3 protein: CASRSKGDIQYF

V gene: TRBV30
J gene: TRBJ1-2
D gene: .
clone size: .
CDR3 DNA: TGTGCCTGGAGTGTCTCGATCTATCCGGACTATGGCTACACCTTC
CDR3 protein: CAWSVSIYPDYGYTF

V gene: TRBV6-1
J gene: TRBJ1-6
D gene: .
clone size: .
CDR3 DNA: TGTGCCAGTGATGCTGGGAGCTCCTATAATTCACCCCTCCACTTT
CDR3 protein: CASDAGSSYNSPLHF

V gene: TRBV9
J gene: TRBJ2-7
D gene: TRBD1
clone size: .
CDR3 DNA: TGTGCCAGCAGCGTAGGGGGACAGGGAGACTACGAGCAGTACTTC
CDR3 protein: CASSVGGQGDYEQYF

V gene: TRBV11-2
J gene: TRBJ2-2
D gene: TRBD1
clone size: once
CDR3 DNA: TGTGCCAGCAGCCGTGACAGGGTGGACACCGGGGAGCTGTTTTTT
CDR3 protein: CASSRDRVDTGELFF

V gene: TRBV18
J gene: TRBJ2-1
D gene: .
clone size: .
CDR3 DNA: TGTGCCAGCTCACCTGACAGGGAGGTCTTCTTC
CDR3 protein: CASSPDREVFF

V gene: TRBV14
J gene: TRBJ2-7
D gene: .
clone size: .
CDR3 DNA: TGTGCCAGCAGCCAAATGGCGGGCGGTATCTACGAGCAGTACTTC
CDR3 protein: CASSQMAGGIYEQYF

V gene: TRBV13
J gene: TRBJ2-3
D gene: .
clone size: .
CDR3 DNA: TGTGCCATCGGGGTACTGGGAGCGGATACGCAGTATTTT
CDR3 protein: CAIGVLGADTQYF